The rows below give T cell receptor beta chains drawn from one sample of a study of control samples from healthy donors and cancer patients. Assay used: immunoSEQ multiplex PCR; TCRdb lists only in-frame clones, some missing. The data contain about 88,000 clones, approximately 93% of them seen just once; the ten biggest clones take up around 8.5%. The specimen sequenced was blood. These receptors were taken from a man younger than 35 in good health. Both conserved end residues are part of each CDR3. Each record gives: J gene, clone size, V gene, D gene, CDR3 DNA, CDR3 protein. A D gene is named only where the DNA matches it firmly. Size is omitted from some rows. Given values are once, few, many or a class for expanded clones.

TRBJ2-2,-,TRBV19,-,TGTGCCAGTAGTATCCCCGGGGAGAACACCGGGGAGCTGTTTTTT,CASSIPGENTGELFF
TRBJ1-2,once,TRBV7-8,-,TGTGCCAGCAGCCAATTTCGAGGACAGACCAACTATGGCTACACCTTC,CASSQFRGQTNYGYTF
TRBJ1-2,-,TRBV27,-,TGTGCCAGCAGCCACCGGGGTGCTAACTATGGCTACACCTTC,CASSHRGANYGYTF
TRBJ1-1,-,TRBV7-2,TRBD1,TGTGCCAGCAGCTTAGGGGGAGGACAGGCAGTGGAAGCTTTCTTT,CASSLGGGQAVEAFF
TRBJ1-5,-,TRBV19,-,TGTGCCAGTAGTATTTTTCGGGGGGGTTATCAGCCCCAGCATTTT,CASSIFRGGYQPQHF
TRBJ2-2,-,TRBV4-2,-,TGTGCCAGCAGCCAAGATTCAGGGGCCGGGGAGCTGTTTTTT,CASSQDSGAGELFF
TRBJ1-4,-,TRBV6-5,-,TGTGCCAGCAGTTACAGGGGCGGTAATGAAAAACTGTTTTTT,CASSYRGGNEKLFF
TRBJ1-1,once,TRBV5-4,-,TGTGCCAGCAGCTCCCTGTCCCTGGTGAACACTGAAGCTTTCTTT,CASSSLSLVNTEAFF
TRBJ1-6,-,TRBV11-2,-,TGTGCCAGCAGCCCTCGCGTAACCCCTAGCTCCTATAATTCACCCCTCCACTTT,CASSPRVTPSSYNSPLHF
TRBJ2-1,-,TRBV11-3,-,TGTGCCAGCAGCTTATTTGCATTGTCCGAGCTACACAATGAGCAGTTCTTC,CASSLFALSELHNEQFF
TRBJ1-1,-,TRBV11-2,TRBD1,TGTGCCAGCAGTCCCGGGACAGACCTCATGAACACTGAAGCTTTCTTT,CASSPGTDLMNTEAFF
TRBJ2-7,-,TRBV7-2,-,TGTGCCAGCAGCTTAGGCCCGGGACATTCCTCTGACGAGCACTTC,CASSLGPGHSSDEHF
TRBJ1-5,-,TRBV6-5,TRBD1,TGTGCCAGCAGTTATGCGAGACAGGGAAACCAGCCCCAGCATTTT,CASSYARQGNQPQHF
TRBJ1-3,-,TRBV19,-,TGTGCCAGTACAGAGAGGGCGTACTCTGGAAACACCATATATTTT,CASTERAYSGNTIYF
TRBJ2-5,-,TRBV11-2,-,TGTGCCAGCAGCTCCTTCGGGGCCCAAGAGACCCAGTACTTC,CASSSFGAQETQYF
TRBJ2-1,-,TRBV20-1,-,TGCAGTGCTTTGGGATCCGGGACTCAGTTCTTC,CSALGSGTQFF
TRBJ1-1,-,TRBV5-1,-,TGCGCCAGCAGTCCAAATATGAACACTGAAGCTTTCTTT,CASSPNMNTEAFF
TRBJ1-2,-,TRBV7-8,-,TGTGCCAGCAGCTTAGGGGACGGAACCAACTATGGCTACACCTTC,CASSLGDGTNYGYTF
TRBJ2-4,-,TRBV4-1,-,TGCGCCAGCAGCCAGAGGACAGAAAACATTCAGTACTTC,CASSQRTENIQYF
TRBJ1-5,-,TRBV7-2,-,TGTGCCAGCAGCGCGTACAGCTTACAAAATCAGCCCCAGCATTTT,CASSAYSLQNQPQHF